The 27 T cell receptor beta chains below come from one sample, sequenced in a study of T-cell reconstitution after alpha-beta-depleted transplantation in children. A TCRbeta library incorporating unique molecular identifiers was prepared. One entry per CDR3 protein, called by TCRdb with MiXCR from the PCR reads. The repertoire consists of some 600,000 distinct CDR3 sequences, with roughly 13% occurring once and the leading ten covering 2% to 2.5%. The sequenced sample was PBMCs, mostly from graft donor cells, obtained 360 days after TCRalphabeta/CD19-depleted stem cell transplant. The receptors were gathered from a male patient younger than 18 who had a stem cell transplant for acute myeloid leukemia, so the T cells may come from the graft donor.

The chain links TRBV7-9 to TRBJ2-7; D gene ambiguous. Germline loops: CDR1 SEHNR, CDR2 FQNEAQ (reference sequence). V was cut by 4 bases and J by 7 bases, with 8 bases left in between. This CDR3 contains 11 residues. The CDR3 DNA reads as TGTGCCAGCAGCTGGATTGGGGAGCAGTACTTC. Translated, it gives CASSWIGEQYF.

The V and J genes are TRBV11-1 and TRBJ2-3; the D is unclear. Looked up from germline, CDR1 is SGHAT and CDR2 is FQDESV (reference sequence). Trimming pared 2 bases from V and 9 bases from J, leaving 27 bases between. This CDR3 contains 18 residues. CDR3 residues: CASSLKSGSSSKRDTQYF. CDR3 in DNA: TGTGCCAGCAGCTTAAAATCCGGGTCCTCTTCAAAACGAGACACGCAGTATTTT.

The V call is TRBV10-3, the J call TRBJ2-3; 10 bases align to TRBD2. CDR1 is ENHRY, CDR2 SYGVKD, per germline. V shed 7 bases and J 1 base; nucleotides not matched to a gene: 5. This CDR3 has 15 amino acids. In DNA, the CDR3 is TGTGCCATCAACGGACTAGCGGAAGGCACAGATACGCAGTATTTT. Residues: CAINGLAEGTDTQYF.

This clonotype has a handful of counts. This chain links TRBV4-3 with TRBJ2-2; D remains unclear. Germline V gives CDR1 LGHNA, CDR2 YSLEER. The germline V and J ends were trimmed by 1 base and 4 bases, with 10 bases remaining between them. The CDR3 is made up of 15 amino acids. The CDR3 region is CASSQGLGITGELFF. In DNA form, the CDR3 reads TGCGCCAGCAGCCAAGGACTGGGGATCACCGGGGAGCTGTTTTTT.

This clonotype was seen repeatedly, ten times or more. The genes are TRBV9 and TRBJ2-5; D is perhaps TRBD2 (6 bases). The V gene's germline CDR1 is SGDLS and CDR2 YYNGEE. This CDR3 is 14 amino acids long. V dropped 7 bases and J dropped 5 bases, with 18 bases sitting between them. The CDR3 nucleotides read TGTGCCAGCTCGGCGACTAGGCTTGCGGAGACCCAGTACTTC. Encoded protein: CASSATRLAETQYF.

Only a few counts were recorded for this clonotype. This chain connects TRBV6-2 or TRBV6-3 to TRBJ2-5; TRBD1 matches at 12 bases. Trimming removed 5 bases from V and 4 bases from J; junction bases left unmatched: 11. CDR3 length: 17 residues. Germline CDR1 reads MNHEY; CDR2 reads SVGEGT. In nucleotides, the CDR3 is TGTGCCAGCAGTCCCTCCGGGGGACAGGGGGCGCGAGAGACCCAGTACTTC. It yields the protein CASSPSGGQGARETQYF.

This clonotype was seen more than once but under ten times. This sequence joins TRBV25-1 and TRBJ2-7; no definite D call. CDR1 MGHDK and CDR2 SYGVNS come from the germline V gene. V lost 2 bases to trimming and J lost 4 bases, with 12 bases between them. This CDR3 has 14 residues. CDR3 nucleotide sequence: TGTGCCAGCAGTGAAAAGTCGGCAGAATACGAGCAGTACTTC. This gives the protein CASSEKSAEYEQYF.

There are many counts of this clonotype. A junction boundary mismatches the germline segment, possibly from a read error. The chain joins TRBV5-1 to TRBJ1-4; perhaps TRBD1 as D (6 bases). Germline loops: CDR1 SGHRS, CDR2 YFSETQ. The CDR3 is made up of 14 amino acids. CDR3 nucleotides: TGCGCCAGCAGCTTGTGGCAGGGGAATGGAAAACTGTTTTTT. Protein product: CASSLWQGNGKLFF. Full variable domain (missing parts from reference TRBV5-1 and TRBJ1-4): KAGVTQTPRYLIKTRGQQVTLSCSPISGHRSVSWYQQTPGQGLQFLFEYFSETQRNKGNFPGRFSGRQFSNSRSEMNVSTLELGDSALYLCASSLWQGNGKLFFGSGTQLSVL.

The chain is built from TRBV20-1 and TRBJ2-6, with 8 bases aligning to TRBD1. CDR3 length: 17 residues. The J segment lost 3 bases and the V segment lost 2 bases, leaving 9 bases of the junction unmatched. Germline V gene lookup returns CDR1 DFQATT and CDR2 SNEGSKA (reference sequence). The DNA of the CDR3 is TGCAGTGCTAGATGGACAGGGTCTTTCTTTGGGGCCAACGTCCTGACTTTC. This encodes CSARWTGSFFGANVLTF.

The CDR3 region has the DNA TGTGCCAGCAGCCAAGATACAGACAGGGGAGAAGGCGAGCAGTACTTC. It is translated as CASSQDTDRGEGEQYF. The chain uses TRBV4-2 and TRBJ2-7, with 8 bases lining up with TRBD1. Germline CDR1 and CDR2: LGHNA and YNFKEQ. CDR3 length equals 16 residues. After removal of 0 bases from V and 6 bases from J, the junction contained 10 bases not matched to a gene.

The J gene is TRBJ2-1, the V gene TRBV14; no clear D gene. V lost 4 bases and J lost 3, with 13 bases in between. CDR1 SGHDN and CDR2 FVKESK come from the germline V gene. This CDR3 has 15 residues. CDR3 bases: TGTGCCAGCAGCCTGGGTAGGAATGTCTACAATGAGCAGTTCTTC. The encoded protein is CASSLGRNVYNEQFF.

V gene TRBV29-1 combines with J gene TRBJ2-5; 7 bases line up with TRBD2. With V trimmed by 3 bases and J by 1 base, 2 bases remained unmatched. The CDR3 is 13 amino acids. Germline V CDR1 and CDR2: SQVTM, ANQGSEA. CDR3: CSVDSGGQETQYF. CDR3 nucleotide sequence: TGCAGCGTTGATTCGGGGGGCCAAGAGACCCAGTACTTC.

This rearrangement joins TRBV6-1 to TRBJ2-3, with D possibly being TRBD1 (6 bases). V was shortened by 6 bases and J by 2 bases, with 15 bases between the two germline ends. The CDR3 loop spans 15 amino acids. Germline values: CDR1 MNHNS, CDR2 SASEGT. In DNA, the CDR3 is TGTGCCAGCAGGGGCGAAAGGACAGCCACAGATACGCAGTATTTT. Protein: CASRGERTATDTQYF.

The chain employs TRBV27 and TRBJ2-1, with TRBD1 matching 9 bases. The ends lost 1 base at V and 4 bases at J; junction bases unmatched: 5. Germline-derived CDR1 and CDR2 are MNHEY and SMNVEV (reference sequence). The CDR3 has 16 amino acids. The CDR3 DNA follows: TGTGCCAGCAGTTTATTAGGGACAGGGCTTTACAATGAGCAGTTCTTC. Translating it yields CASSLLGTGLYNEQFF.

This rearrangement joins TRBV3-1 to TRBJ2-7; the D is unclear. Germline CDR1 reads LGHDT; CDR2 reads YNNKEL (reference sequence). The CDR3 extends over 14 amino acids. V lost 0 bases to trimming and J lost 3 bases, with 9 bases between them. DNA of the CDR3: TGTGCCAGCAGCCAAGATGGCTTTTACTACGAGCAGTACTTC. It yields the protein CASSQDGFYYEQYF.

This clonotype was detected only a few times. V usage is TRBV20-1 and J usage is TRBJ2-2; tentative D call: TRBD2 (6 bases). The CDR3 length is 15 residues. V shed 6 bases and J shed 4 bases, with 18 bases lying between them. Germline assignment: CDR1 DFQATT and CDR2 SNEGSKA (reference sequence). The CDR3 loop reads CSAGFSAGLTGELFF. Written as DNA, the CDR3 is TGCAGTGCCGGGTTTTCGGCGGGACTCACCGGGGAGCTGTTTTTT.

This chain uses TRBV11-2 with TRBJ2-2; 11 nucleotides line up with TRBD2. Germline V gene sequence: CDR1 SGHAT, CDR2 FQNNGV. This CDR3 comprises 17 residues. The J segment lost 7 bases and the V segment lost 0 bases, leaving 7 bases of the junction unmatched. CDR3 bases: TGTGCCAGCAGCTTAGAAAGACTAGCGGGAAGAGGCGGGGAGCTGTTTTTT. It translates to CASSLERLAGRGGELFF.

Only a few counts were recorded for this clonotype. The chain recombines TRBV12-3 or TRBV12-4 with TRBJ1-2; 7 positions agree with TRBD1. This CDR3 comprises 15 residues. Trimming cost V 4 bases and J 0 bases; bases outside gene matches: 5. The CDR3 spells CASSSFDRANYGYTF. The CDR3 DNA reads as TGTGCCAGCAGTTCCTTCGACAGGGCTAACTATGGCTACACCTTC.

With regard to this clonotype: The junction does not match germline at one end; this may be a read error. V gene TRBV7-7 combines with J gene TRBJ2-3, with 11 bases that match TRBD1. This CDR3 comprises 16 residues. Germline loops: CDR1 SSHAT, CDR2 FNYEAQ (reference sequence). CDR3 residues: CASSLQAGQGGDTQYF. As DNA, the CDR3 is TGTGCTAGCAGCTTACAAGCGGGACAGGGGGGAGATACGCAGTATTTT.

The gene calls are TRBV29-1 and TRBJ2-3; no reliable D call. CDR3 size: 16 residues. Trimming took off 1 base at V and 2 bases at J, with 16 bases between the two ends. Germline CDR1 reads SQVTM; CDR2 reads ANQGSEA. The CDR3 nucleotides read TGCAGCGTTGAAGGGAAATTTCCGACGCCCACAGATACGCAGTATTTT. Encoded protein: CSVEGKFPTPTDTQYF.

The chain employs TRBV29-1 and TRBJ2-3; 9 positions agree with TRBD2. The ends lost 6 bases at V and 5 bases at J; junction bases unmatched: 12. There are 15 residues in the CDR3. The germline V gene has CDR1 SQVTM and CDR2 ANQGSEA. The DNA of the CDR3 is TGCAGCGTCGCAAGCGGGACTAGCCCCAGAGATACGCAGTATTTT. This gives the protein CSVASGTSPRDTQYF.

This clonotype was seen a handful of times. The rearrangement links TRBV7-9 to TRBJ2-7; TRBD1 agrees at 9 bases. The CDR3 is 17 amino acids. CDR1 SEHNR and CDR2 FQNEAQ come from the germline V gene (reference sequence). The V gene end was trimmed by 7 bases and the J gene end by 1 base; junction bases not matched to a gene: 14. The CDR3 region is CASTWTGATYFSYEQYF. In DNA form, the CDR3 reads TGTGCCAGCACCTGGACAGGGGCAACCTATTTTTCCTACGAGCAGTACTTC.

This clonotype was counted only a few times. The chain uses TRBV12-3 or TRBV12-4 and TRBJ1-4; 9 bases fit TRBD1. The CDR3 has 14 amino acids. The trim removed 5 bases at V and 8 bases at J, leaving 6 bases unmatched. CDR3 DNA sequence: TGTGCCAGCAGTGGGACAGGGAAAGGCGAAAAACTGTTTTTT. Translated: CASSGTGKGEKLFF.

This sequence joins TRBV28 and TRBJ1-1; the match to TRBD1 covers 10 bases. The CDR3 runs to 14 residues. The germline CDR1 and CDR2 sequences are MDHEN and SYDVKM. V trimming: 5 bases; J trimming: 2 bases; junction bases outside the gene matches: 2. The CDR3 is CASSGQGDNTEAFF. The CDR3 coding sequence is TGTGCCAGCAGTGGACAGGGGGACAACACTGAAGCTTTCTTT.

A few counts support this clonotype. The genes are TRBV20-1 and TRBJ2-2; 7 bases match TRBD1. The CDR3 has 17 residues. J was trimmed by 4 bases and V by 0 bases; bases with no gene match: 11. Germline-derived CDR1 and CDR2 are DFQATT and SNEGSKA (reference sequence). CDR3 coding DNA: TGCAGTGCTAGAGAAAAGGGGGCGCGATTTTTCACCGGGGAGCTGTTTTTT. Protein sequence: CSAREKGARFFTGELFF.

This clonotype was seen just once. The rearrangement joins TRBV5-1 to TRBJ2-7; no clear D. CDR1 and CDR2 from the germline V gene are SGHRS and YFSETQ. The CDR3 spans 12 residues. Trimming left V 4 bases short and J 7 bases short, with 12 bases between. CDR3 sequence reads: CASSIAGWEQYF. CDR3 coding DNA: TGCGCCAGCAGCATAGCAGGTTGGGAGCAGTACTTC. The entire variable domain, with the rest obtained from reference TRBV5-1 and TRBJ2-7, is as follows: KAGVTQTPRYLIKTRGQQVTLSCSPISGHRSVSWYQQTPGQGLQFLFEYFSETQRNKGNFPGRFSGRQFSNSRSEMNVSTLELGDSALYLCASSIAGWEQYFGPGTRLTVT.

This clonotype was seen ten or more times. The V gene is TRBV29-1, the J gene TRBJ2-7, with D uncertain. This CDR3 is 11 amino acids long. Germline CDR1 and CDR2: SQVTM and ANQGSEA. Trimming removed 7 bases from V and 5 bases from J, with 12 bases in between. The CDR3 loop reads CSGQLTDEQYF. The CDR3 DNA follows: TGCAGCGGACAATTAACAGACGAGCAGTACTTC.